Shown below are 5 T cell receptor beta chains from a single sample sequenced in a study of blood T cells in healthy people across ages (dated by TCRdb to the mid-2010s). To prepare the library, 5' RACE was applied. Sequencing was performed on an Illumina HiSeq 2500. A second PCR of roughly 6 to 11 cycles was run with a J-beta primer mix and a sample-barcoded 5' primer. TCRdb reprocessed the public reads (quality trimming at Q25 with fastp, clone calling with MiXCR) and kept in-frame beta chains. Every entry covers one CDR3 protein and lists the most common genes and DNA from its rows. Recorded for this sample are hundreds of thousands of distinct CDR3 sequences; about 55% of them occurred a single time. Around 53% of the sample belongs to the ten largest clones. Sequencing was done on a sample of blood. The receptors come from a man aged 60-69 years in good health.

The chain has TRBV6-5 and TRBJ2-3, with D hard to call. Per the germline V gene, CDR1 is MNHEY and CDR2 is SVGAGI. This CDR3 contains 13 residues. The V end was cut by 4 bases, the J end by 6 bases, with 11 bases between. This chain's CDR3 is CASSFSWADTQYF. In nucleotides, the CDR3 is TGTGCCAGCAGTTTCTCGTGGGCCGATACGCAGTATTTT.

This rearrangement joins TRBV7-9 to TRBJ2-7; TRBD1 is a possible D gene (5 bases). Germline V CDR1 and CDR2: SEHNR, FQNEAQ (reference sequence). Deletions cut 0 bases from V and 6 bases from J, with 12 bases between. The CDR3 spans 14 residues. Here the CDR3 DNA reads TGTGCCAGCAGCTTAGCAAGGGGCGCACGCGAGCAGTACTTC. As protein: CASSLARGAREQYF. Supplemented by reference TRBV7-9 and TRBJ2-7, the full variable domain reads DTGVSQNPRHKITKRGQNVTFRCDPISEHNRLYWYRQTLGQGPEFLTYFQNEAQLEKSRLLSDRFSAERPKGSFSTLEIQRTEQGDSAMYLCASSLARGAREQYFGPGTRLTVT.

In its sample, this clonotype was seen once. The V call is TRBV5-1, the J call TRBJ1-2, with 8 bases fitting TRBD1. The V and J ends lost 4 bases and 6 bases, in that order; junction bases with no gene match: 17. This CDR3 comprises 17 residues. Per germline, CDR1 SGHRS and CDR2 YFSETQ. The CDR3 DNA follows: TGCGCCAGCAGCCCCGGGAGACAGGGGTCCCCTCAGGATGGCTACACCTTC. Its translation is CASSPGRQGSPQDGYTF.

CDR3 sequence: CAWDSMGGEGTF. The CDR3 DNA reads TGTGCCTGGGATTCCATGGGGGGGGAGGGAACCTTC. The chain is built from TRBV30 and TRBJ1-2, with D maybe TRBD1 (5 bases). The ends were cut back, 5 bases at V and 14 bases at J, with 21 bases in the middle. This CDR3 spans 12 amino acids. Germline V CDR1 and CDR2: GTSNPN, SVGIG (reference sequence).

This clonotype was observed a handful of times. The chain is built from TRBV4-3 and TRBJ2-1; 14 bases are shared with TRBD2. Germline-derived CDR1 and CDR2 are LGHNA and YSLEER. This CDR3 region has 16 residues. V gave up 2 bases and J gave up 6 bases; unmatched junction bases: 3. The CDR3 DNA reads TGCGCCAGCAGCCAAACCGGGACTAGCGGGGGCAATGAGCAGTTCTTC. This sequence encodes CASSQTGTSGGNEQFF.